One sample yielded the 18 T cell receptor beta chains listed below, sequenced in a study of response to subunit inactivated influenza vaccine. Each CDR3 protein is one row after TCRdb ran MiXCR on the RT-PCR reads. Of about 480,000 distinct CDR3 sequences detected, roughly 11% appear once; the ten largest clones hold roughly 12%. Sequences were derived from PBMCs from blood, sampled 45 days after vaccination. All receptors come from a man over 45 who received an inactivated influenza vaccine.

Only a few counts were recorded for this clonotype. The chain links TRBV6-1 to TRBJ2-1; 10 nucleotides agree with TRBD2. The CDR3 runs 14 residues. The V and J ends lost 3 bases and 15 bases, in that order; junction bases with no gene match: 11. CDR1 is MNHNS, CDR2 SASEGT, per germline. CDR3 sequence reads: CASSEGLAGGPPFF. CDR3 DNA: TGTGCCAGCAGTGAGGGGTTAGCGGGAGGCCCCCCGTTCTTC.

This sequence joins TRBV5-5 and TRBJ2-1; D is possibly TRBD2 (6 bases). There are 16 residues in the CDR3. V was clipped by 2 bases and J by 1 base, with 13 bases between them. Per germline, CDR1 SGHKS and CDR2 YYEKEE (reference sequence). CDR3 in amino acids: CASSFGGSTSYNEQFF. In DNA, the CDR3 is TGTGCCAGCAGCTTCGGGGGTTCGACATCCTACAATGAGCAGTTCTTC.

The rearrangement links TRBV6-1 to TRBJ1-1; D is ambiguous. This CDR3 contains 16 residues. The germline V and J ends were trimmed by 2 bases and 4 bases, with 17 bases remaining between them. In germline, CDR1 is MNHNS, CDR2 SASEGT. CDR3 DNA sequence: TGTGCCAGCAGTGAACTCCCGGCGGGCCTGGCCACTGAAGCTTTCTTT. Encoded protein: CASSELPAGLATEAFF.

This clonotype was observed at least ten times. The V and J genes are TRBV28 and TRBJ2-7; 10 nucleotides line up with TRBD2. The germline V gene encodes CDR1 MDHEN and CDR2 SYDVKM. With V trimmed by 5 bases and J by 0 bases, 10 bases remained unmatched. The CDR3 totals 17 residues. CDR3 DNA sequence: TGTGCCAGCAGTATGAGCCCCTGGACTAGCGGCTCCTACGAGCAGTACTTC. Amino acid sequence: CASSMSPWTSGSYEQYF.

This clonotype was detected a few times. This CDR3 is CASTNEEWGETQYF. The CDR3 nucleotides read TGTGCCAGCACCAACGAGGAGTGGGGTGAGACCCAGTACTTC. The rearrangement joins TRBV9 to TRBJ2-5, with D uncertain. Trimming removed 6 bases from V and 5 bases from J, with 17 bases in between. There are 14 residues in the CDR3. Germline assignment: CDR1 SGDLS and CDR2 YYNGEE.

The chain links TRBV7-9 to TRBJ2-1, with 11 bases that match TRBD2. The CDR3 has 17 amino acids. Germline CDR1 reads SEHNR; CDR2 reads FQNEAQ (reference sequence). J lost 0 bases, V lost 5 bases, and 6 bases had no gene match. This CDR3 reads CASSPGLAASSYNEQFF. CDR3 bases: TGTGCCAGCAGCCCGGGACTAGCGGCTAGCTCCTACAATGAGCAGTTCTTC.

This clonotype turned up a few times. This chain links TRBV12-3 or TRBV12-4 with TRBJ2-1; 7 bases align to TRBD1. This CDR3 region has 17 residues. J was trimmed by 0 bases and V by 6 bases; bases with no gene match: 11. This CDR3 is CASRRRTGLSSYNEQFF. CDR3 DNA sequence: TGTGCCAGCAGACGGCGGACAGGCCTGAGCTCCTACAATGAGCAGTTCTTC.

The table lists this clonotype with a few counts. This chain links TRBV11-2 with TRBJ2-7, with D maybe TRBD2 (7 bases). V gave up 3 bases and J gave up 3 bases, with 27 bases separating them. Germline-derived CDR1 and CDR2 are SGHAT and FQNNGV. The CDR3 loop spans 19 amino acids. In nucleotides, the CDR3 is TGTGCCAGCAGCTTGACCCGGGGGGCGCTCCTCCCGTTGAACTACGAGCAGTACTTC. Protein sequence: CASSLTRGALLPLNYEQYF. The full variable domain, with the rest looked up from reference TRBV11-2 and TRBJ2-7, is EAGVAQSPRYKIIEKRQSVAFWCNPISGHATLYWYQQILGQGPKLLIQFQNNGVVDDSQLPKDRFSAERLKGVDSTLKIQPAKLEDSAVYLCASSLTRGALLPLNYEQYFGPGTRLTVT.

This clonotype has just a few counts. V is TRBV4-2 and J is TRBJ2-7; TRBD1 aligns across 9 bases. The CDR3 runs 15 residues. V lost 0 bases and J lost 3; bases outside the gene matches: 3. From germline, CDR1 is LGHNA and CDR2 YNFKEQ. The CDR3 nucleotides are TGTGCCAGCAGCCAAGAGGGGGGACAGGGCTACGAGCAGTACTTC. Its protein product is CASSQEGGQGYEQYF.

The CDR3 region has the DNA TGTGCCAGCAGCTTAGTTCGACTACAGCATAATGAGCAGTTCTTC. Encoded protein: CASSLVRLQHNEQFF. This chain uses TRBV7-2 with TRBJ2-1; a possible D gene is TRBD2 (5 bases). The CDR3 totals 15 residues. Per the germline V gene, CDR1 is SGHTA and CDR2 is FQGNSA. Trimming removed 1 base at V and 7 bases at J, with 14 bases between.

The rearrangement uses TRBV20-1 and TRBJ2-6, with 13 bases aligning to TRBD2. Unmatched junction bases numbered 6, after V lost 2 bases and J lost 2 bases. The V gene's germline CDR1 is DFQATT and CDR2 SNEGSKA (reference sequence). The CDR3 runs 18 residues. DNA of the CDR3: TGCAGTGCTAGAAGGACTAGCGGGAGATTACCTGGGGCCAACGTCCTGACTTTC. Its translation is CSARRTSGRLPGANVLTF.

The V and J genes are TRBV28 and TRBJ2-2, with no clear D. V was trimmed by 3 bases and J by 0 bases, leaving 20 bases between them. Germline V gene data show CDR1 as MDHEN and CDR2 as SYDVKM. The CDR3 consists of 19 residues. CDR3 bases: TGTGCCAGCAGTTTGGGTTGGTCGGAACTGGCTACGAACACCGGGGAGCTGTTTTTT. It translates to CASSLGWSELATNTGELFF.

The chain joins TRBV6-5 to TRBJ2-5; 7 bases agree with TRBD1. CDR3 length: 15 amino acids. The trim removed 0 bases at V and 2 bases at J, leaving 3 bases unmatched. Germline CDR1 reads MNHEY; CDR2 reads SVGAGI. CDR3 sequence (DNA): TGTGCCAGCAGTTACTCGAGGGGGCCTCAAGAGACCCAGTACTTC. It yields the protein CASSYSRGPQETQYF.

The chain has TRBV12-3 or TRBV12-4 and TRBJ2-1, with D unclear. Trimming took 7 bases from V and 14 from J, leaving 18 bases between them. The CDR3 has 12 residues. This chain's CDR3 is CASTKTPNLEFF. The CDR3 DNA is TGTGCCAGCACTAAGACACCCAACCTGGAGTTCTTC.

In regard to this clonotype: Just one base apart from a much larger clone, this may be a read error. The CDR3 DNA is TGTGCCAGCACCCAGTCCTACGAGCAGTACTTC. It is translated as CASTQSYEQYF. The rearrangement links TRBV25-1 to TRBJ2-7; no firm D call. The V and J ends lost 7 bases and 1 base respectively, with 5 bases between them. This CDR3 contains 11 residues. Germline V gene data show CDR1 as MGHDK and CDR2 as SYGVNS.

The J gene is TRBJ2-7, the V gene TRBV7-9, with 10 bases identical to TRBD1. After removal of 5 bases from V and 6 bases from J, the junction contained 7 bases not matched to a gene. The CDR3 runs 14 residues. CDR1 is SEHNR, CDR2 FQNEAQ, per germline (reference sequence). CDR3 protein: CASSIGQGVSEQYF. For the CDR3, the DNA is TGTGCCAGCAGCATTGGACAGGGGGTTTCCGAGCAGTACTTC.

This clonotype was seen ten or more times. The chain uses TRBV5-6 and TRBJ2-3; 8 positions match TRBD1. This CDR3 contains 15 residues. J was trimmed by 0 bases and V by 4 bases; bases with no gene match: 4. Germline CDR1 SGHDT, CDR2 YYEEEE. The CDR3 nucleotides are TGTGCCAGCAGCCGGGACAGGTATAGCACAGATACGCAGTATTTT. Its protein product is CASSRDRYSTDTQYF.

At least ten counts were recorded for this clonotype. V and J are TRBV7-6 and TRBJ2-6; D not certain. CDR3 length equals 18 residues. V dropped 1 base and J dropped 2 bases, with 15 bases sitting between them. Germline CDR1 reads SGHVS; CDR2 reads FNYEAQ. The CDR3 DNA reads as TGTGCCAGCAGCTTAGAGAGGTCGGGTAGTGCTGGGGCCAACGTCCTGACTTTC. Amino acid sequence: CASSLERSGSAGANVLTF. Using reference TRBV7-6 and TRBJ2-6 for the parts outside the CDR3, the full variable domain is GAGVSQSPRYKVTKRGQDVALRCDPISGHVSLYWYRQALGQGPEFLTYFNYEAQQDKSGLPNDRFSAERPEGSISTLTIQRTEQRDSAMYRCASSLERSGSAGANVLTFGAGSRLTVL.